A selection of T cell receptor beta chains follows, all from one sample in a study of identical twins. TCRdb processed the 5' RACE reads anew with MiXCR; each CDR3 protein has one entry. The sample shows about 490,000 distinct CDR3 sequences, around 15% of them seen only once. The same sample was also studied in work on yellow fever vaccine responses in identical twins.

What was sequenced was CD4+ T cells sorted from blood. These receptors were collected from a young woman in good health. Each CDR3 is given with its conserved first and last residue. The D gene is left open where the match is weak. Clone size is stated in some rows and not others, as once, few, many or a class when expanded.

j_call v_call clone_size d_call cdr3_nt cdr3_aa
TRBJ2-1 TRBV5-1 - TRBD1 TGCGCCAGCAGCCCCGGGACAGGGAGTTTCTTTGAGCAGTTCTTC CASSPGTGSFFEQFF
TRBJ2-2 TRBV24-1 many TRBD2 TGTGCCACCAGTGATTGGACTAGCGGGAACACCGGGGAGCTGTTTTTT CATSDWTSGNTGELFF
TRBJ2-1 TRBV2 - TRBD2 TGTGCCAGCAGTGACGGGGCTAGCGGGATGAGAGAGCAGTTCTTC CASSDGASGMREQFF
TRBJ1-1 TRBV12-3/TRBV12-4 - TRBD1 TGTGCCAGCAGTCGGACAGGGATTTACACTGAAGCTTTCTTT CASSRTGIYTEAFF
TRBJ1-1 TRBV20-1 - TRBD1 TGCAGGTCGTATACAGGGGAGAACACTGAAGCTTTCTTT CRSYTGENTEAFF
TRBJ1-1 TRBV2 few - TGTGCCAGCAGTGAGTCGCAGGGGCAGAGGACTGAAGCTTTCTTT CASSESQGQRTEAFF
TRBJ2-1 TRBV4-1 few TRBD2 TGCGCCAGCAGCCAACTCACAGCGGGAGGCACCCCTGAGCAGTTCTTC CASSQLTAGGTPEQFF
TRBJ2-1 TRBV12-3/TRBV12-4 few - TGTGCCAGCAGTTTAATGTCCAACAATGAGCAGTTCTTC CASSLMSNNEQFF
TRBJ2-7 TRBV15 - TRBD2 TGTGCCACCAGCAGACGGACTAGCGATTCCTACGAGCAGTACTTC CATSRRTSDSYEQYF
TRBJ2-3 TRBV29-1 - TRBD2 TGCAGCGTTGATAGCGGGAATACAGATACGCAGTATTTT CSVDSGNTDTQYF
TRBJ2-1 TRBV12-5 few - TGTGCTAGTGCCACCTCGGACAGCGATGAGCAGTTCTTC CASATSDSDEQFF
TRBJ1-2 TRBV5-1 few - TGCGCCAGCAGCTTGGAAACGAATTGGGGCTACACCTTC CASSLETNWGYTF
TRBJ2-2 TRBV5-1 few - TGCGCCAGCAGCTTGGGGCAGCAAAACACCGGGGAGCTGTTTTTT CASSLGQQNTGELFF
TRBJ1-1 TRBV20-1 few - TGCAGTGCTAGACAGGGGTTTAACACTGAAGCTTTCTTT CSARQGFNTEAFF
TRBJ1-1 TRBV6-1 - TRBD1 TGTGCCAGCAACACAGGGGGGGGGTTGAACACTGAAGCTTTCTTT CASNTGGGLNTEAFF
TRBJ2-2 TRBV3-1 few TRBD2 TGTGCCAGCTCCCAGGCGGGGGGCCGATTCGGGGAGCTGTTTTTT CASSQAGGRFGELFF
TRBJ2-3 TRBV15 - - TGTGCCACCAGCGGGCAAGGGGTTAATACAGATACGCAGTATTTT CATSGQGVNTDTQYF
TRBJ2-5 TRBV2 - - TGTGCCAGCAGTCCCCAAGGGGGACCGGAGACCCAGTACTTC CASSPQGGPETQYF
TRBJ2-3 TRBV6-1 - - TGTGCCAGCAACTTTCAGCGGGCCGGCACAGATACGCAGTATTTT CASNFQRAGTDTQYF
TRBJ2-5 TRBV7-9 few - TGTGCCAGCAGCTTATTTAAGAGGGAAGAGACCCAGTACTTC CASSLFKREETQYF
TRBJ2-3 TRBV11-2 - - TGTGCCAGCAGCTTAGATCGGGGTGCAGATACGCAGTATTTT CASSLDRGADTQYF
TRBJ2-5 TRBV5-1 - - TGCGCCAGCAGCACCGGGACAAGGGAGACCCAGTACTTC CASSTGTRETQYF
TRBJ2-3 TRBV10-3 few - TGTGCCATCAGTGAATTGTTAGGAGATACGCAGTATTTT CAISELLGDTQYF
TRBJ2-6 TRBV6-5 - TRBD2 TGTGCCAGCAGTCACTCTGGGAGGGCCGGGGCCAACGTCCTGACTTTC CASSHSGRAGANVLTF
TRBJ2-1 TRBV5-4 - - TGTGCCAGCAGCTTGGACCTTATCACCTACAATGAGCAGTTCTTC CASSLDLITYNEQFF
TRBJ1-2 TRBV6-1 - - TGTGCCAGCAGTGACGTCTCCGTTAACTATGGCTACACCTTC CASSDVSVNYGYTF
TRBJ2-4 TRBV2 - TRBD1 TGTGCCAGCAGTACGGGACAGGGGGGAGAAAACATTCAGTACTTC CASSTGQGGENIQYF
TRBJ2-3 TRBV5-1 once - TGCGCCAGCACATGGGAAAACGGAGCAGATACGCAGTATTTT CASTWENGADTQYF
TRBJ1-1 TRBV6-1 few - TGTGCCAGCAGCGGAGCGCTCACTGAAGCTTTCTTT CASSGALTEAFF
TRBJ2-2 TRBV24-1 many - TGTGCCACCGACGACGGGAGCGCGAACACCGGGGAGCTGTTTTTT CATDDGSANTGELFF
TRBJ1-2 TRBV29-1 few - TGCAGCGTTGAAGATCTTAGGGCTGGGGGTGGCTACACCTTC CSVEDLRAGGGYTF
TRBJ2-1 TRBV5-1 once TRBD1 TGCGCCAGCAGATACGGGACAGGGGGCTACAATGAGCAGTTCTTC CASRYGTGGYNEQFF
TRBJ2-5 TRBV12-3/TRBV12-4 few - TGTGCCAGCAGTTGGCGGCAGGCCCAAGAGACCCAGTACTTC CASSWRQAQETQYF
TRBJ1-2 TRBV25-1 many - TGTGCCAGCACCGGACCAACTAACTATGGCTACACCTTC CASTGPTNYGYTF
TRBJ1-4 TRBV4-2 - TRBD1 TGTGCCAGCAGCCACGCGGGACAGGGTTTTTTTTTT CASSHAGQGFFF
TRBJ2-7 TRBV21-1 - - TGTGCCAGCAGCAAAGGTAGCGGGAGGACCCCATGGGTTCGGGAGCAGTACTTC CASSKGSGRTPWVREQYF
TRBJ2-3 TRBV29-1 - - TGCAGCGTTCAGGGGGGTACAGGGAGCACAGATACGCAGTATTTT CSVQGGTGSTDTQYF
TRBJ2-2 TRBV29-1 - TRBD2 TGCAGCGTGAAGCGGGGGGGGCGAAACACCGGGGAGCTGTTTTTT CSVKRGGRNTGELFF
TRBJ1-2 TRBV10-3 - TRBD1 TGTGCCATCAGTGACATTAACAGGGGGCGCTTCTATGGCTACACCTTC CAISDINRGRFYGYTF
TRBJ2-7 TRBV5-1 - TRBD2 TGCGCCAGCAGCTTGATGGGAATAACTAGCGGGAGGTTCCACGAGCAGTACTTC CASSLMGITSGRFHEQYF
TRBJ1-6 TRBV18 - - TGTGCCAGCTCACCTAGCGGGGGACCCCTCCACTTT CASSPSGGPLHF
TRBJ1-4 TRBV6-2/TRBV6-3 - - TGTGCCAGCAGTTACCTGGAAGAAAAACTGTTTTTT CASSYLEEKLFF
TRBJ2-3 TRBV5-1 - - TGCGCCAGCAGCTTGGCCTTCGAGACCTACACAGATACGCAGTATTTT CASSLAFETYTDTQYF
TRBJ2-5 TRBV28 - TRBD2 TGTGCCAGCAGCCGCGGACGCAAGACTAGCGGCATTTACCAAGAGACCCAGTACTTC CASSRGRKTSGIYQETQYF
TRBJ1-2 TRBV4-1 few - TGCGCCAGCACGGATGCCGCTAACTATGGCTACACCTTC CASTDAANYGYTF